These 12 T cell receptor beta chains were all obtained from the same sample, sequenced in a study. TCRdb re-called the RT-PCR reads through MiXCR, storing one row per CDR3 protein. This table has about 700,000 distinct CDR3 sequences, approximately 15% appearing once. The source material was memory CD4+ T cells from blood. The receptors come from a female donor in good health, serving as a healthy control.

This clonotype was seen more than once but under ten times. The genes are TRBV28 and TRBJ1-2; D is perhaps TRBD1 (6 bases). The CDR3 is 13 amino acids. V was shortened by 4 bases and J by 8 bases, with 14 bases between the two germline ends. Per the germline V gene, CDR1 is MDHEN and CDR2 is SYDVKM. The CDR3 spells CASSSETGSGYTF. The CDR3 coding sequence is TGTGCCAGCAGTTCCGAGACAGGATCGGGCTACACCTTC.

In its sample, this clonotype was seen a few times. The J gene is TRBJ2-5, the V gene TRBV12-3 or TRBV12-4, with D perhaps matching TRBD1 or TRBD2 (5 bases each). There are 16 residues in the CDR3. Trimming pared 6 bases from V and 3 bases from J, leaving 20 bases between. DNA for the CDR3: TGTGCCAGCAGCCGCCGTTTAGGGACGTGGGAAGAGACCCAGTACTTC. Translation gives CASSRRLGTWEETQYF.

This clonotype showed up just a few times. The genes are TRBV20-1 and TRBJ2-3, with 10 bases matching TRBD2. The germline V gene has CDR1 DFQATT and CDR2 SNEGSKA (reference sequence). Trimming took 3 bases from V and 3 from J; bases not matched to a gene: 12. The CDR3 extends over 17 amino acids. The CDR3: CSARPLSGGMRTDTQYF. Written as DNA, the CDR3 is TGCAGTGCTAGGCCCCTTAGCGGGGGGATGAGAACAGATACGCAGTATTTT.

The J gene is TRBJ2-1, the V gene TRBV5-6, with TRBD2 matching 13 bases. Trimming cost V 8 bases and J 10 bases; bases outside gene matches: 12. Germline V CDR1 and CDR2: SGHDT, YYEEEE. The CDR3 consists of 15 residues. The CDR3 sequence: CASSTGTSGIQEQFF. The CDR3 DNA is TGTGCCAGTAGTACCGGGACTAGCGGGATCCAGGAGCAGTTCTTC.

This chain connects TRBV10-3 to TRBJ1-4, with a tentative D call TRBD1 (5 bases). From germline, CDR1 is ENHRY and CDR2 SYGVKD. The length of the CDR3 is 13 residues. With 1 base removed from V and 8 bases from J, the gap between germline ends came to 8 bases. CDR3 DNA sequence: TGTGCCATCAGTGAGTGGGGGGGAGAAAAACTGTTTTTT. Residues: CAISEWGGEKLFF.

This clonotype appeared a few times. This rearrangement joins TRBV18 to TRBJ2-1; TRBD2 matches at 12 bases. V gave up 8 bases and J gave up 2 bases; unmatched junction bases: 1. The CDR3 loop spans 14 amino acids. The germline V gene has CDR1 KGHSH and CDR2 LQKENI. This chain's CDR3 is CASRLAGAYNEQFF. The CDR3 DNA follows: TGTGCCAGCCGACTAGCGGGGGCCTACAATGAGCAGTTCTTC.

In its sample, this clonotype was seen a few times. The J gene is TRBJ2-2, the V gene TRBV29-1; no firm D call. Germline V gene lookup returns CDR1 SQVTM and CDR2 ANQGSEA. The length of the CDR3 is 14 residues. With 4 bases removed from V and 3 bases from J, the gap between germline ends came to 12 bases. The CDR3 spells CSVAPLRDTGELFF. For the CDR3, the DNA is TGCAGCGTTGCCCCCCTAAGGGACACCGGGGAGCTGTTTTTT.

This clonotype was counted between two and nine times. The chain couples TRBV20-1 to TRBJ2-5; D perhaps matches TRBD1 (5 bases). The CDR3 runs 16 residues. Trimming cost V 3 bases and J 5 bases, with 22 bases left between them. Germline loops: CDR1 DFQATT, CDR2 SNEGSKA (reference sequence). CDR3 sequence: CSASSPTTGRRETQYF. Here the CDR3 DNA reads TGCAGTGCTAGTAGCCCAACCACAGGCCGGCGGGAGACCCAGTACTTC.

The table lists this clonotype with a few counts. CDR3 DNA: TGCGCCAGCAGCTTGGCTAGGCGGGTTAGCACAGATACGCAGTATTTT. This translates into CASSLARRVSTDTQYF. The chain combines TRBV5-1 with TRBJ2-3; tentatively, D is TRBD2 (5 bases). This CDR3 has 16 amino acids. Germline V CDR1 and CDR2: SGHRS, YFSETQ. V was pared by 0 bases and J by 0 bases, with 11 bases between. Complete variable domain (other parts from reference TRBV5-1 and TRBJ2-3): KAGVTQTPRYLIKTRGQQVTLSCSPISGHRSVSWYQQTPGQGLQFLFEYFSETQRNKGNFPGRFSGRQFSNSRSEMNVSTLELGDSALYLCASSLARRVSTDTQYFGPGTRLTVL.

CDR3 bases: TGTGCCAGCATGGGGACAGGGCTCTCACCCCTCCACTTT. Amino acids: CASMGTGLSPLHF. The chain uses TRBV2 and TRBJ1-6; 9 bases are shared with TRBD1. Per germline, CDR1 SNHLY and CDR2 FYNNEI. The CDR3 length is 13 residues. V shed 7 bases and J 10 bases; nucleotides not matched to a gene: 5.

This clonotype showed up just a few times. CDR3 sequence reads: CASSQGGRAGPEAFF. DNA for the CDR3: TGTGCCAGCAGCCAAGGGGGACGGGCGGGCCCTGAAGCTTTCTTT. The rearrangement links TRBV4-2 to TRBJ1-1, with D perhaps TRBD1 (5 bases). Between the trimmed V and J ends, which lost 1 base and 6 bases, there was a span of 15 bases. Germline V lookup: CDR1 LGHNA, CDR2 YNFKEQ. The length of the CDR3 is 15 residues.

The CDR3 DNA reads as TGTGCCAGCAGCTTCCGGCCAAGGGACACTGAAGCTTTCTTT. It translates to CASSFRPRDTEAFF. The chain is built from TRBV5-6 and TRBJ1-1; D is ambiguous. The CDR3 covers 14 residues. The V gene's germline CDR1 is SGHDT and CDR2 YYEEEE. Between the trimmed V and J ends, which lost 2 bases and 3 bases, there was a span of 11 bases.